This passage covers 9 T cell receptor beta chains from one sample sequenced in a study of OX40 agonist ivuxolimab in advanced cancers. To prepare the library, the immunoSEQ multiplex PCR assay was applied. TCRdb retrieved this table from immuneACCESS and kept in-frame rearrangements only. Not all clones are present; in checked studies, unresolved V genes account for under half, and no reason is known for the remainder. The sample has approximately 16,000 clones on record, 75% to 85% of them singletons. Together, the top ten hold over 10% of the sample. This specimen was CD4+ or CD8+ T cells sorted from blood, taken in a trial of the OX40 agonist ivuxolimab. These receptors were obtained from an adult with an advanced solid tumor such as melanoma, head and neck, liver or kidney cancer.

The chain is built from TRBV6-5 and TRBJ2-2; D is ambiguous. This CDR3 comprises 11 residues. Germline V CDR1 and CDR2: MNHEY, SVGAGI. Between the trimmed V and J ends, which lost 8 bases and 7 bases, there was a span of 8 bases. CDR3 sequence reads: CASGPGGELFF. CDR3 nucleotides: TGTGCCAGCGGACCGGGCGGGGAGCTGTTTTTT.

This clone was picked up a small number of times. The V call is TRBV27, the J call TRBJ2-7; unclear D gene. Trimming took off 3 bases at V and 5 bases at J, with 11 bases between the two ends. The CDR3 contains 13 residues. CDR1 and CDR2 from the germline V gene are MNHEY and SMNVEV (reference sequence). The CDR3 loop reads CASSFGGWDEQYF. The DNA of the CDR3 is TGTGCCAGCAGTTTCGGTGGGTGGGACGAGCAGTACTTC.

The chain carries TRBV7-2 and TRBJ1-2; tentative D call: TRBD1 (5 bases). Germline V gene data show CDR1 as SGHTA and CDR2 as FQGNSA. Trimming pared 5 bases from V and 4 bases from J, leaving 17 bases between. The CDR3 has 15 amino acids. The CDR3 region is CASSPRAGPFYGYTF. As DNA, the CDR3 is TGTGCCAGCAGCCCCCGGGCAGGGCCTTTCTATGGCTACACCTTC.

V usage is TRBV19 and J usage is TRBJ2-7, with D perhaps TRBD2 (6 bases). The CDR3 loop spans 16 amino acids. V dropped 3 bases and J dropped 3 bases, with 18 bases sitting between them. Germline-derived CDR1 and CDR2 are LNHDA and SQIVND (reference sequence). The CDR3 protein is CASSMSFGSGFYEQYF. CDR3 bases: TGTGCCAGTAGTATGTCGTTCGGGAGCGGATTCTACGAGCAGTACTTC.

V is TRBV30 and J is TRBJ1-2; the D is unclear. V gave up 0 bases and J gave up 4 bases, with 9 bases separating them. The CDR3 sequence is 13 residues long. Germline lookup yields CDR1 GTSNPN and CDR2 SVGIG (reference sequence). The chain's CDR3 is CAWSVDRAYGYTF. The DNA of the CDR3 is TGTGCCTGGAGTGTAGACCGCGCCTATGGCTACACCTTC.

V usage is TRBV6-9 and J usage is TRBJ2-7; 8 nucleotides align to TRBD2. The trim removed 5 bases at V and 7 bases at J, leaving 10 bases unmatched. The germline gives CDR1 MNHGY, CDR2 SVAAGI. The CDR3 runs to 14 residues. As DNA, the CDR3 is TGTGCCAGCAGTACGGTTAGCGGGGCTGAGGAGCAGTACTTC. Amino acid sequence: CASSTVSGAEEQYF.

Of note for this clone: At one end, the junction sequence differs from germline, possibly due to a read error. The chain employs TRBV7-8 and TRBJ2-1; no clear D gene. Germline CDR1 is SGHVS and CDR2 is FQNEAQ. The CDR3 sequence is 16 residues long. The CDR3 sequence: CASSSPPVLSYNKQFF. CDR3 nucleotides: TGTGCCAGCAGCTCCCCTCCGGTCCTCTCCTACAATAAGCAGTTCTTC. The variable domain in full, completed from reference TRBV7-8 and TRBJ2-1, reads GAGVSQSPRYKVAKRGQDVALRCDPISGHVSLFWYQQALGQGPEFLTYFQNEAQLDKSGLPSDRFFAERPEGSVSTLKIQRTQQEDSAVYLCASSSPPVLSYNKQFFGPGTRLTVL.

The chain joins TRBV7-8 to TRBJ1-4; 7 bases agree with TRBD1. The CDR3 is 19 amino acids. V lost 5 bases, J lost 0 bases, and 15 bases stayed unmatched. The germline CDR1 and CDR2 sequences are SGHVS and FQNEAQ. The CDR3 bases are TGTGCCAGCAGCCCTTCCGGGACAGTAGAAACCGCAACTAATGAAAAACTGTTTTTT. This gives the protein CASSPSGTVETATNEKLFF.

The rearrangement links TRBV5-8 to TRBJ2-7; D is undetermined. The germline CDR1 and CDR2 sequences are SGHTS and YDEGEE. V was clipped by 2 bases and J by 4 bases, with 7 bases between them. The CDR3 length is 12 residues. In DNA, the CDR3 is TGTGCCAGCAGCTTCCGAGCTTACGAGCAGTACTTC. Translated, it gives CASSFRAYEQYF.